This TCR beta chain is drawn from a study of chemoradiotherapy in HPV16-positive cancers (dated by TCRdb to 2021 to 2024). General notes on the study: Using functional T-cell assays on cells from a couple of HPV16-positive patients, the researchers defined candidate HPV-specific T-cell clones and common TCR motifs. The study asked whether T-cell immunity to the HPV oncoproteins E6 and E7 changes during chemoradiotherapy and whether this immunity affects survival. The candidate HPV-specific TCRs and motifs were subsequently tracked in TCR repertoires obtained from fewer than 95 patients with HPV-related cancers.

Repertoires were sampled repeatedly over the course of chemoradiotherapy so that clonal expansion in the tumor microenvironment could be followed. In the case of this clone: It has no known antigen specificity. There are no base qualities to consult, and no much larger clone falls within one base.

Receptor libraries were prepared by the immunoSEQ multiplex PCR assay. TCRdb obtained this table from immuneACCESS and retained in-frame rearrangements with V and J assigned. These tables miss some clones; where compared with another copy, unresolved V genes account for less than half of the shortfall, and the remainder is unexplained. In this sample the table shows about 9,600 clones, approximately 80% of which occur a single time. Around an eighth of the sample is in the top ten clones. What the research found in general, with its limitations: The functional definition of HPV-specific T cells came from only a couple of HPV16-positive patients, and the survival association was reported for HPV16-positive patients. Expansion of candidate HPV-specific clones and E7-related TCR motifs was observed in the tumor microenvironment during treatment, whereas no such expansion was observed for non-HPV-specific T cells. In HPV16-positive patients, expansion of HPV-responsive T cells during chemoradiotherapy was associated with improved recurrence-free survival.

From a lookup of the germline V gene, CDR1 and CDR2 are SGHRS and YFSETQ. V is shortened by 4 bases, J by 1 base, and the region joining them spans 8 bases. Including cysteine and phenylalanine, the CDR3 has 13 amino acids. Only the CDR3 portion is preserved as DNA: 39 bases, with reading frame beginning at the first base. The source was tumor tissue, collected from a patient who underwent chemoradiotherapy. The TCR comes from a human donor with HPV-associated anogenital cancer. The sequence links TRBV5-1 to TRBJ2-5; no D gene can be assigned with confidence. This receptor has the CDR3 CASSTRVQETQYF. The nucleotides read TGCGCCAGCAGCACAAGGGTCCAAGAGACCCAGTACTTC.